Sequencing of this TCR beta chain was carried out in a study of shared T cell receptors in the human thymus. The CDR3 totals 13 residues. V lost 1 base, J lost 8 bases, and 11 bases lay in between. From germline, CDR1 is MDHEN and CDR2 SYDVKM. Generated by immunoSEQ multiplex PCR, the TCRdb table keeps only in-frame clones and is missing some. The sample comprises some 720,000 clones, around 87% of which are singletons, and around 0.0099% rests with the top ten. These data were also reused for a study on human thymus T cells.

The chain carries TRBV28 and TRBJ1-2; D remains unclear. The TCR sequence derives from a boy less than two years old with a congenital heart defect. Sequences were obtained from thymocytes. The CDR3 region is CASSLYGRPGYTF. CDR3 nucleotide sequence: TGTGCCAGCAGTTTATATGGCCGCCCAGGCTACACCTTC.